The 27 T cell receptor beta chains in this list originate from one sample, sequenced in a study of OX40 agonist ivuxolimab in advanced cancers. Assay: immunoSEQ multiplex PCR; the TCRdb copy retains only in-frame clones and omits some. This sample has 85,000 to 90,000 clones, with 80% to 95% found just once. The sequencing here drew on CD4+ or CD8+ T cells sorted from blood, taken in a trial of the OX40 agonist ivuxolimab. These receptors were taken from an adult with an advanced solid tumor such as melanoma, head and neck, liver or kidney cancer.

The count of this clone is one. The J gene is TRBJ2-1, the V gene TRBV11-2; TRBD2 aligns across 8 bases. The CDR3 runs to 15 residues. Per germline, CDR1 SGHAT and CDR2 FQNNGV. J was trimmed by 9 bases and V by 6 bases; bases with no gene match: 13. The CDR3 DNA reads as TGTGCCAGCAGTTCACTAGGACTAGCCAGCGGTGAGCAGTTCTTC. It yields the protein CASSSLGLASGEQFF.

This clone was detected only once. V is TRBV28 and J is TRBJ1-1, with D maybe TRBD1 (6 bases). This CDR3 region has 15 residues. Germline V gene data show CDR1 as MDHEN and CDR2 as SYDVKM. Deletions cut 6 bases from V and 1 base from J, with 15 bases between. As DNA, the CDR3 is TGTGCCAGCAGCCTCAACGGACAGACGAACACTGAAGCTTTCTTT. Translated: CASSLNGQTNTEAFF.

The J gene is TRBJ2-2, the V gene TRBV18; D remains ambiguous. Germline CDR1 KGHSH, CDR2 LQKENI. CDR3 length: 15 amino acids. V lost 2 bases to trimming and J lost 5 bases, with 12 bases between them. CDR3 loop: CASSPTGLGTGELFF. The CDR3 coding sequence is TGTGCCAGCTCACCAACCGGGCTGGGGACCGGGGAGCTGTTTTTT.

This chain links TRBV27 with TRBJ2-2; 7 nucleotides align to TRBD2. CDR3 size: 15 residues. V dropped 6 bases and J dropped 1; count of bases not matched to a gene: 5. The germline CDR1 and CDR2 sequences are MNHEY and SMNVEV (reference sequence). The CDR3 sequence is CASRWDYLNTGELFF. In DNA, the CDR3 is TGTGCCAGCAGATGGGACTACCTGAACACCGGGGAGCTGTTTTTT.

The gene calls are TRBV19 and TRBJ1-5, with D possibly being TRBD1 (5 bases). The CDR3 is 14 amino acids. Germline V gene data show CDR1 as LNHDA and CDR2 as SQIVND (reference sequence). Trimming removed 1 base from V and 7 bases from J, with 11 bases in between. CDR3 in DNA: TGTGCCAGTAGTATAGTTGGGGGTGGCCAGCCCCAGCATTTT. Protein product: CASSIVGGGQPQHF.

The chain uses TRBV7-9 and TRBJ1-6; D remains unclear. V lost 5 bases and J 14 bases, leaving 19 bases between the germline ends. The CDR3 is 14 residues long. The germline gives CDR1 SEHNR, CDR2 FQNEAQ (reference sequence). The CDR3 is CASSPRANVRTLHF. Written as DNA, the CDR3 is TGTGCCAGCAGCCCGCGGGCCAATGTTCGGACCCTCCACTTT.

This clone was seen a few times. The chain links TRBV5-5 to TRBJ1-5, with D possibly being TRBD1 (5 bases). The germline V and J ends were trimmed by 3 bases and 3 bases, with 13 bases remaining between them. This CDR3 region has 15 residues. CDR1 and CDR2 from the germline V gene are SGHKS and YYEKEE (reference sequence). CDR3 in amino acids: CASSWGPIDNQPQHF. The CDR3 DNA sequence: TGTGCCAGCAGCTGGGGACCGATAGACAATCAGCCCCAGCATTTT.

This clone has only a few counts. This chain links TRBV15 with TRBJ2-3, with 8 bases that match TRBD2. Per the germline V gene, CDR1 is LNHNV and CDR2 is YYDKDF (reference sequence). This CDR3 contains 14 residues. With V trimmed by 3 bases and J by 2 bases, 1 base remained unmatched. The CDR3 loop reads CATSSGRATDTQYF. CDR3 sequence (DNA): TGTGCCACCAGCAGCGGGAGGGCCACAGATACGCAGTATTTT.

The rearrangement uses TRBV2 and TRBJ2-7; 7 nucleotides match TRBD1. V trimming: 2 bases; J trimming: 2 bases; junction bases outside the gene matches: 6. The CDR3 length is 15 residues. The germline V gene has CDR1 SNHLY and CDR2 FYNNEI. Written as DNA, the CDR3 is TGTGCCAGCAGTGAAAGGGCCGACAGGGCCTACGAGCAGTACTTC. This encodes CASSERADRAYEQYF.

CDR3 coding DNA: TGTGCCAGCAGCCGACCGAATGGACCCTCTGGGGCCAACGTCCTGACTTTC. This translates into CASSRPNGPSGANVLTF. This chain links TRBV5-4 with TRBJ2-6; unclear D gene. The CDR3 contains 17 residues. The V gene lost 4 bases and the J gene lost 0 bases, with 14 bases spanning the gap. CDR1 and CDR2 from the germline V gene are SGHNT and YYREEE (reference sequence).

This chain joins TRBV28 and TRBJ1-5; D is unresolved. The CDR3 contains 10 residues. V was pared by 3 bases and J by 11 bases, with 5 bases between. CDR1 and CDR2 (germline): MDHEN, SYDVKM. CDR3 region: CASSFRTQHF. CDR3 nucleotides: TGTGCCAGCAGTTTTAGGACCCAGCATTTT. The full variable domain, its missing parts supplied by reference TRBV28 and TRBJ1-5, is DVKVTQSSRYLVKRTGEKVFLECVQDMDHENMFWYRQDPGLGLRLIYFSYDVKMKEKGDIPEGYSVSREKKERFSLILESASTNQTSMYLCASSFRTQHFGDGTRLSIL.

The chain employs TRBV18 and TRBJ2-7; D remains unclear. Per germline, CDR1 KGHSH and CDR2 LQKENI. The CDR3 has 13 residues. V was pared by 3 bases and J by 2 bases, with 8 bases between. CDR3 amino acids: CASSPGMAYEQYF. The CDR3 nucleotides read TGTGCCAGCTCACCCGGAATGGCCTACGAGCAGTACTTC.

The chain recombines TRBV18 with TRBJ1-1; D remains ambiguous. With 1 base removed from V and 0 bases from J, the gap between germline ends came to 9 bases. There are 15 residues in the CDR3. CDR1 and CDR2 (germline): KGHSH, LQKENI. CDR3 sequence: CASSPRVGLNTEAFF. CDR3 nucleotides: TGTGCCAGCTCACCACGGGTTGGGCTGAACACTGAAGCTTTCTTT.

The chain has TRBV30 and TRBJ2-3, with D unclear. Per the germline V gene, CDR1 is GTSNPN and CDR2 is SVGIG (reference sequence). The V end lost 0 bases, the J end lost 3 bases, and 1 base lay between the germline ends. The CDR3 runs 11 residues. The CDR3 sequence: CAWSVTDTQYF. The DNA of the CDR3 is TGTGCCTGGAGTGTTACAGATACGCAGTATTTT.

J is TRBJ2-6 and V is TRBV2, with D perhaps matching TRBD1 (5 bases). CDR3 length equals 17 residues. The germline gives CDR1 SNHLY, CDR2 FYNNEI. Trimming removed 4 bases from V and 0 bases from J, with 13 bases in between. The CDR3 here is CASSAQGRVSGANVLTF. CDR3 in DNA: TGTGCCAGCAGTGCCCAGGGAAGGGTCTCTGGGGCCAACGTCCTGACTTTC.

This chain links TRBV27 with TRBJ2-2, with no clear D. Trimming took off 3 bases at V and 5 bases at J, with 4 bases between the two ends. Germline V gives CDR1 MNHEY, CDR2 SMNVEV (reference sequence). There are 12 residues in the CDR3. This CDR3 reads CASSLVTGELFF. CDR3 sequence (DNA): TGTGCCAGCAGTTTGGTGACCGGGGAGCTGTTTTTT.

The chain joins TRBV7-2 to TRBJ2-2; the D is unclear. Trimming pared 5 bases from V and 4 bases from J, leaving 11 bases between. The CDR3 consists of 14 residues. Germline values: CDR1 SGHTA, CDR2 FQGNSA. The CDR3, as DNA: TGTGCCAGCAGCCGGCTAACCCGCACCGGGGAGCTGTTTTTT. Translated: CASSRLTRTGELFF.

The chain combines TRBV10-1 with TRBJ2-1; TRBD2 agrees at 13 bases. J was trimmed by 7 bases and V by 5 bases; bases with no gene match: 5. The CDR3 spans 15 residues. The V gene's germline CDR1 is WNHNN and CDR2 SYGVQD (reference sequence). The CDR3 protein is CASSRTSGSGNEQFF. The CDR3, as DNA: TGCGCCAGCAGTAGGACTAGCGGGAGTGGGAATGAGCAGTTCTTC.

The chain employs TRBV5-1 and TRBJ2-5; TRBD1 matches 7 bases. Losses at the gene ends were 0 bases for V and 5 bases for J; bases not matched to a gene: 7. CDR3 length equals 15 residues. Looked up from germline, CDR1 is SGHRS and CDR2 is YFSETQ. This chain's CDR3 is CASSLADRDEETQYF. The CDR3 DNA reads TGCGCCAGCAGCTTGGCCGACAGGGATGAGGAGACCCAGTACTTC.

The rearrangement links TRBV5-3 to TRBJ2-1; the D is unclear. TRBV5-3 is reported as an ORF; its role is uncertain. Between the trimmed V and J ends, which lost 2 bases and 9 bases, there was a span of 18 bases. The CDR3 loop spans 15 amino acids. CDR3 coding DNA: TGTGCCAGAAGCTTCTCGACTCGAACTTCGGGTGAGCAGTTCTTC. As protein: CARSFSTRTSGEQFF.

The J gene is TRBJ1-1, the V gene TRBV6-1, with no clear D. The ends were cut back, 2 bases at V and 1 base at J, with 11 bases in the middle. The CDR3 has 15 amino acids. The V gene's germline CDR1 is MNHNS and CDR2 SASEGT. CDR3 coding DNA: TGTGCCAGCAGTGAACTAAACGCAGGGAACACTGAAGCTTTCTTT. This encodes CASSELNAGNTEAFF.

The rearrangement uses TRBV6-1 and TRBJ1-1; no clear D gene. With 2 bases removed from V and 7 bases from J, the gap between germline ends came to 8 bases. Per the germline V gene, CDR1 is MNHNS and CDR2 is SASEGT. This CDR3 contains 12 residues. CDR3 region: CASSEPIGEAFF. The DNA of the CDR3 is TGTGCCAGCAGTGAACCAATTGGTGAAGCTTTCTTT.

The chain is built from TRBV11-3 and TRBJ1-2; TRBD1 matches 10 bases. The germline gives CDR1 SGHNT, CDR2 YENEEA. With 4 bases clipped from V and 8 bases from J, the junction kept 7 bases outside the gene matches. This CDR3 region has 14 residues. The CDR3 loop reads CASSSDRGLRGYTF. The CDR3 coding sequence is TGTGCCAGCAGCTCCGACAGGGGGCTGAGGGGCTACACCTTC.

This clone is a singleton in its sample. The rearrangement uses TRBV14 and TRBJ1-1, with D possibly TRBD1 on 6 matching bases. With 4 bases removed from V and 3 bases from J, the gap between germline ends came to 15 bases. The germline V gene has CDR1 SGHDN and CDR2 FVKESK. CDR3 length: 15 residues. CDR3 loop: CASSPLQGGDTEAFF. The CDR3 DNA is TGTGCCAGCAGCCCACTACAGGGCGGCGACACTGAAGCTTTCTTT. The full variable domain, its missing parts supplied by reference TRBV14 and TRBJ1-1, is EAGVTQFPSHSVIEKGQTVTLRCDPISGHDNLYWYRRVMGKEIKFLLHFVKESKQDESGMPNNRFLAERTGGTYSTLKVQPAELEDSGVYFCASSPLQGGDTEAFFGQGTRLTVV.

The chain uses TRBV28 and TRBJ2-1; the match to TRBD2 covers 9 bases. The J segment lost 7 bases and the V segment lost 5 bases, leaving 9 bases of the junction unmatched. Germline CDR1 MDHEN, CDR2 SYDVKM. The CDR3 totals 15 residues. Written as DNA, the CDR3 is TGTGCCAGCAGTCTCAGGCTAGCGGGGAAAAATGAGCAGTTCTTC. Its translation: CASSLRLAGKNEQFF.

The genes are TRBV4-2 and TRBJ2-2; possible D gene TRBD2, 6 bases. The CDR3 consists of 17 residues. V lost 0 bases to trimming and J lost 3 bases, with 14 bases between them. CDR1 LGHNA and CDR2 YNFKEQ come from the germline V gene. CDR3 sequence: CASSQDSHGRYTGELFF. CDR3 DNA: TGTGCCAGCAGCCAAGATTCCCACGGGAGATACACCGGGGAGCTGTTTTTT.

The V and J genes are TRBV28 and TRBJ2-3, with 7 bases that match TRBD1. The V and J ends lost 9 bases and 0 bases, in that order; junction bases with no gene match: 12. Looked up from germline, CDR1 is MDHEN and CDR2 is SYDVKM. CDR3 length equals 16 residues. CDR3 sequence: CARSRDRKASTDTQYF. The CDR3 nucleotides are TGTGCCAGGAGCCGGGACAGAAAAGCTAGCACAGATACGCAGTATTTT.